These T cell receptor beta chains were read from a single sample in a study of blood T cell repertoires in COVID-19. Using immunoSEQ multiplex PCR, the repertoire was profiled, and TCRdb retains in-frame clones only, with some absent. This sample has about 220,000 clones, with 65% to 85% found just once. The source material was PBMCs or T cells enriched from blood (not recorded which). These receptors were collected from a woman in her sixties or seventies who had recovered from COVID-19. Both conserved end residues are part of each CDR3. A D gene is named only where the DNA matches it firmly. Size values are once, few and many counts, or a class for expanded clones, and some rows have none.

V	D	size	J	CDR3	DNA
TRBV6-6	TRBD1	few	TRBJ2-6	CASSAAGTGLPPSGANVLTF	TGTGCCAGCAGCGCAGCCGGGACAGGTCTACCCCCCTCTGGGGCCAACGTCCTGACTTTC
TRBV18	TRBD1	-	TRBJ2-5	CASSLGQGMEETQYF	TGTGCCAGCTCTCTGGGACAGGGGATGGAAGAGACCCAGTACTTC
TRBV7-9	-	-	TRBJ2-6	CASSSSGPSGANVLTF	TGTGCCAGCAGCTCCTCGGGTCCCTCTGGGGCCAACGTCCTGACTTTC
TRBV4-1	-	few	TRBJ1-4	CASSQTGTNEKLFF	TGCGCCAGCAGCCAGACAGGCACTAATGAAAAACTGTTTTTT
TRBV6-1	-	-	TRBJ1-6	CASSGLGGGKGNSPLHF	TGTGCCAGCAGTGGGTTAGGAGGTGGAAAGGGTAATTCACCCCTCCACTTT
TRBV7-3	TRBD1	few	TRBJ1-1	CASSSSGQGNTEAFF	TGTGCCAGCAGCTCTTCAGGACAGGGAAACACTGAAGCTTTCTTT
TRBV5-6	-	once	TRBJ2-3	CASSLSRSDTQYF	TGTGCCAGCAGCTTGTCGCGTTCGGATACGCAGTATTTT
TRBV9	TRBD2	-	TRBJ2-3	CASTQTSGRTDTQYF	TGTGCCAGCACCCAGACTAGCGGTCGCACAGATACGCAGTATTTT
TRBV20-1	-	-	TRBJ2-5	CSAIPQETQYF	TGCAGTGCCATTCCCCAAGAGACCCAGTACTTC
TRBV5-1	-	-	TRBJ1-5	CASSFTSNQPQHF	TGCGCCAGCAGCTTTACAAGCAATCAGCCCCAGCATTTT
TRBV6-5	-	few	TRBJ1-5	CASSLQAISNQPQHF	TGTGCCAGCAGCCTACAGGCGATAAGCAATCAGCCCCAGCATTTT
TRBV7-9	-	-	TRBJ1-1	CASSPHSLEAFF	TGTGCCAGCAGCCCCCACTCCCTTGAAGCTTTCTTT
TRBV19	-	few	TRBJ1-2	CASSTPGGLNGYTF	TGTGCCAGTAGTACCCCCGGGGGGCTGAATGGCTACACCTTC
TRBV4-2	-	-	TRBJ1-5	CASSQQQGNNQPQHF	TGTGCCAGCAGCCAACAACAGGGTAACAATCAGCCCCAGCATTTT
TRBV27	TRBD1	-	TRBJ1-6	CASRGQMYNSPLHF	TGTGCCAGCAGGGGACAGATGTATAATTCACCCCTCCACTTT
TRBV5-4	-	-	TRBJ2-7	CASSLDTGIGEQYF	TGTGCCAGCAGCTTGGACACAGGGATAGGAGAGCAGTACTTC
TRBV19	-	-	TRBJ1-4	CASSIRTGGNEKLFF	TGTGCCAGTAGTATCCGGACCGGGGGGAATGAAAAACTGTTTTTT
TRBV5-8	-	-	TRBJ2-5	CASSLGPSQYF	TGTGCCAGCAGCTTGGGGCCTAGCCAGTACTTC
TRBV7-2	TRBD1	-	TRBJ1-2	CASSLARSPGGVKGYTF	TGTGCCAGCAGCTTAGCGCGTAGCCCAGGGGGCGTGAAGGGCTACACCTTC
TRBV2	TRBD1	-	TRBJ2-1	CASTKAGGSYNEQFF	TGTGCCAGCACCAAAGCAGGGGGCTCCTACAATGAGCAGTTCTTC